One and the same sample provided the 8 T cell receptor beta chains below, sequenced in a study of response to subunit inactivated influenza vaccine. TCRdb passed the RT-PCR reads through MiXCR, listing each CDR3 protein once. The sample lists approximately 700,000 distinct CDR3 sequences, more than 11% occurring once. Here the sequenced sample was PBMCs from blood, taken approximately 15 days before vaccination. The receptors shown here come from a man aged 45-65 years who received an inactivated influenza vaccine.

The rearrangement uses TRBV12-3 or TRBV12-4 and TRBJ2-4, with D uncertain. Deletions cut 0 bases from V and 0 bases from J, with 12 bases between. The CDR3 length is 17 residues. The chain's CDR3 is CASSLALESLAKNIQYF. CDR3 nucleotides: TGTGCCAGCAGTTTAGCGCTGGAGTCCCTAGCCAAAAACATTCAGTACTTC.

This clonotype was seen a few times. The conserved closing phenylalanine or tryptophan is absent in this CDR3, likely reflecting a read error. No DNA is shown, since the ends of the CDR3 on it are uncertain; the CDR3 is the one TCRdb lists. V gene TRBV2 combines with J gene TRBJ1-1; no check of the table's D call, TRBD1, against the DNA was made. The CDR3 length equals 15 residues, ends included. Per the germline V gene, CDR1 is SNHLY and CDR2 is FYNNEI. The CDR3 sequence is CASSEAFVGQRRFMG.

This clonotype was seen a few times. This chain connects TRBV20-1 to TRBJ2-5; maybe TRBD2 (5 bases). V lost 6 bases and J lost 5, with 10 bases in between. The CDR3 spans 11 residues. In germline, CDR1 is DFQATT, CDR2 SNEGSKA (reference sequence). The CDR3 bases are TGCAGTGCCGAGAGGGAGGAGACCCAGTACTTC. Protein sequence: CSAEREETQYF.

This clonotype was counted at least ten times. The V gene is TRBV20-1, the J gene TRBJ2-3; the match to TRBD2 covers 8 bases. Trimming removed 3 bases from V and 0 bases from J; junction bases left unmatched: 5. Germline CDR1 reads DFQATT; CDR2 reads SNEGSKA (reference sequence). The CDR3 consists of 15 residues. In DNA, the CDR3 is TGCAGTGCTAGCCGCGGGGGGCCTAGCACAGATACGCAGTATTTT. It codes for CSASRGGPSTDTQYF.

J is TRBJ1-5 and V is TRBV6-1, with D unresolved. This CDR3 comprises 15 residues. Germline CDR1 reads MNHNS; CDR2 reads SASEGT. V dropped 3 bases and J dropped 1 base, with 10 bases sitting between them. CDR3 bases: TGTGCCAGCAGTGAGTTGGCAGGCAGCAATCAGCCCCAGCATTTT. It is translated as CASSELAGSNQPQHF.

This clonotype was seen a few times. V is TRBV12-3 or TRBV12-4 and J is TRBJ1-5; weak D call: TRBD1 (5 bases). V gave up 1 base and J gave up 9 bases, with 10 bases separating them. The CDR3 contains 13 residues. The CDR3 is CASSLGGPWPQHF. CDR3 sequence (DNA): TGTGCCAGCAGTTTAGGGGGCCCCTGGCCCCAGCATTTT.

This clonotype was seen once. This chain uses TRBV15 with TRBJ2-1, with 7 bases matching TRBD2. CDR3 length: 15 residues. V was clipped by 5 bases and J by 4 bases; unmatched bases: 8. Germline V gives CDR1 LNHNV, CDR2 YYDKDF (reference sequence). CDR3 protein: CATSGEGLDYNEQFF. CDR3 bases: TGTGCCACCAGCGGGGAGGGACTGGATTACAATGAGCAGTTCTTC.

This clonotype was observed a handful of times. V usage is TRBV5-4 and J usage is TRBJ2-4; D may be TRBD1 (6 bases). V lost 5 bases and J lost 0, with 15 bases in between. The length of the CDR3 is 16 residues. Germline V gene data show CDR1 as SGHNT and CDR2 as YYREEE (reference sequence). The CDR3 sequence is CASSSITGTAKNIQYF. CDR3 nucleotides: TGTGCCAGCAGTTCTATTACAGGGACAGCCAAAAACATTCAGTACTTC.